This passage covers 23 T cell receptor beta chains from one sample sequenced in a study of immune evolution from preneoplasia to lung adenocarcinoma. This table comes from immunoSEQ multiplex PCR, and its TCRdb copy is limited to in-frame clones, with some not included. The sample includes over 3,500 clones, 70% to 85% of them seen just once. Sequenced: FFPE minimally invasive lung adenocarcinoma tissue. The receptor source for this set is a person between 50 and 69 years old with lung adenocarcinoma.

Written as DNA, the CDR3 is TGTGCCAGCAGACAGGGGAGGGAGCAGTTCTTC. The encoded protein is CASRQGREQFF. The J gene is TRBJ2-1, the V gene TRBV6-6, with a possible D match to TRBD1 (7 bases). This CDR3 contains 11 residues. With 6 bases removed from V and 10 bases from J, the gap between germline ends came to 10 bases. CDR1 and CDR2 from the germline V gene are MNHNY and SVGAGI (reference sequence).

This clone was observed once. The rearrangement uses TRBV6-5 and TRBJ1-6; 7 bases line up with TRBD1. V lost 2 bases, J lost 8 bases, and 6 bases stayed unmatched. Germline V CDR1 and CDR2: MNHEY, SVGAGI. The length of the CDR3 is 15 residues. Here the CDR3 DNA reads TGTGCCAGCAGTTACACTACAGGGGTTGATTCACCCCTCCACTTT. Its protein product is CASSYTTGVDSPLHF.

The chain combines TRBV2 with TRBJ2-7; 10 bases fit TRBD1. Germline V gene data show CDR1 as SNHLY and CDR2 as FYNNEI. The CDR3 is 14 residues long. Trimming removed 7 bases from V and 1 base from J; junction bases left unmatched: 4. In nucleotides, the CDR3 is TGTGCCAGCACCGGACAGGGGGGGTCCTACGAGCAGTACTTC. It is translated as CASTGQGGSYEQYF.

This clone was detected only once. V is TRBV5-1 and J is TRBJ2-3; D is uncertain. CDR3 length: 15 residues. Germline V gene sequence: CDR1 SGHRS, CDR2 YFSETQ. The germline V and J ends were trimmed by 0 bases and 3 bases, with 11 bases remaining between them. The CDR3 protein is CASSLGRPGTDTQYF. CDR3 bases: TGCGCCAGCAGCTTGGGTAGGCCCGGTACAGATACGCAGTATTTT.

The CDR3 is CASSHWGSSPGYGYTF. The DNA of the CDR3 is TGCGCCAGCAGCCATTGGGGCTCTTCCCCGGGCTATGGCTACACCTTC. V gene TRBV4-3 combines with J gene TRBJ1-2, with D possibly matching TRBD1 (5 bases). CDR3 length: 16 residues. V lost 3 bases and J lost 4, with 18 bases in between. The germline V gene has CDR1 LGHNA and CDR2 YSLEER.

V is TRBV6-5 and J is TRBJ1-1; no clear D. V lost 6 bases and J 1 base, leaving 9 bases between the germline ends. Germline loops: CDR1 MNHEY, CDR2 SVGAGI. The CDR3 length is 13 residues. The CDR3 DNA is TGTGCCAGCAGCGAGACATGGAACACTGAAGCTTTCTTT. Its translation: CASSETWNTEAFF.

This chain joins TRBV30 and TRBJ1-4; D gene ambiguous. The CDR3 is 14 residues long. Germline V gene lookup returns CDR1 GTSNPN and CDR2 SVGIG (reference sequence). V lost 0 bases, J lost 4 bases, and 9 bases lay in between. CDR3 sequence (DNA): TGTGCCTGGAGTGTACCGGGAAATAATGAAAAACTGTTTTTT. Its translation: CAWSVPGNNEKLFF.

In nucleotides, the CDR3 is TGCGCCAGCAGCCGTAACACTGAAGCTTTCTTT. It specifies CASSRNTEAFF. V usage is TRBV4-1 and J usage is TRBJ1-1; D not certain. The CDR3 covers 11 residues. Germline values: CDR1 MGHRA, CDR2 YSYEKL. Trimming left V 4 bases short and J 2 bases short, with 2 bases between.

For the CDR3, the DNA is TGTGCCAGTAGTATACTAGCGGGAGGCAATGAGCAGTTCTTC. It specifies CASSILAGGNEQFF. This chain links TRBV19 with TRBJ2-1, with 11 positions matching TRBD2. The CDR3 has 14 amino acids. Germline-derived CDR1 and CDR2 are LNHDA and SQIVND (reference sequence). The J segment lost 6 bases and the V segment lost 2 bases, leaving 0 bases of the junction unmatched. The variable domain in full, with the rest retrieved from reference TRBV19 and TRBJ2-1, is DGGITQSPKYLFRKEGQNVTLSCEQNLNHDAMYWYRQDPGQGLRLIYYSQIVNDFQKGDIAEGYSVSREKKESFPLTVTSAQKNPTAFYLCASSILAGGNEQFFGPGTRLTVL.

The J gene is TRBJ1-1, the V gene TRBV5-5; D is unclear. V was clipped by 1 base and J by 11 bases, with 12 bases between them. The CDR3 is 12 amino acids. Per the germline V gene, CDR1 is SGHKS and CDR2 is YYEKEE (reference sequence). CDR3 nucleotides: TGTGCCAGCAGCTTGTCGGAGGGATCGGCTTTCTTT. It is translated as CASSLSEGSAFF.

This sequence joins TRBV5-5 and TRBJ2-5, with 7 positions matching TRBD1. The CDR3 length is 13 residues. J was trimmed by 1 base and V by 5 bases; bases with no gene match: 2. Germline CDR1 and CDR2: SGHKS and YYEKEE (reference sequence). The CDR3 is CASRQGLQETQYF. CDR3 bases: TGTGCCAGCAGACAGGGGCTCCAAGAGACCCAGTACTTC.

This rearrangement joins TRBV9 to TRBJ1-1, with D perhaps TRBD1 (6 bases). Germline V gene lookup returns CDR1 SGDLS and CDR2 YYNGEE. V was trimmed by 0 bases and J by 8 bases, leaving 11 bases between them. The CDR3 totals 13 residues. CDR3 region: CASSVGAGDEAFF. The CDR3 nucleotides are TGTGCCAGCAGCGTAGGGGCAGGGGACGAAGCTTTCTTT.

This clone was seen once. The CDR3, as DNA: TGCGCCAGCAGTTCCGGGATCGGGTACGAGCAGTACTTC. This sequence encodes CASSSGIGYEQYF. The rearrangement uses TRBV10-2 and TRBJ2-5, with TRBD2 as a possible D gene (5 bases). Matching the DNA end better, TRBJ2-7 makes the J call doubtful. Germline V gene sequence: CDR1 WSHSY, CDR2 SAAADI. This CDR3 is built from 13 residues.

The DNA of the CDR3 is TGTGCCAGCAGCTTAGGACAGGGTGTCTACAATGAGCAGTTCTTC. It specifies CASSLGQGVYNEQFF. The chain carries TRBV11-3 and TRBJ2-1; 7 positions agree with TRBD1. CDR3 length: 15 amino acids. Germline CDR1 SGHNT, CDR2 YENEEA. With V trimmed by 1 base and J by 3 bases, 3 bases remained unmatched. Full variable domain (rest looked up from reference TRBV11-3 and TRBJ2-1): EAGVVQSPRYKIIEKKQPVAFWCNPISGHNTLYWYLQNLGQGPELLIRYENEEAVDDSQLPKDRFSAERLKGVDSTLKIQPAELGDSAVYLCASSLGQGVYNEQFFGPGTRLTVL.

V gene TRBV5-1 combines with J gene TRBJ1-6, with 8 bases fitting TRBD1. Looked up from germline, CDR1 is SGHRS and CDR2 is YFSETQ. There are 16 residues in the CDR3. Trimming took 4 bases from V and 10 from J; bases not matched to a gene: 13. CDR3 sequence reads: CASSRHPGQAISPLHF. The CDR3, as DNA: TGCGCCAGCAGCCGCCATCCGGGACAGGCGATCTCACCCCTCCACTTT.

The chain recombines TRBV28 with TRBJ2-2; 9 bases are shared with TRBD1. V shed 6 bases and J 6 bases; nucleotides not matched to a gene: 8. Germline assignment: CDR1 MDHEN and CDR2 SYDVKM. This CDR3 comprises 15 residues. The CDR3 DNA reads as TGTGCCAGCAGAAAACCGGACAGGGGATCCGGGGAGCTGTTTTTT. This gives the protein CASRKPDRGSGELFF.

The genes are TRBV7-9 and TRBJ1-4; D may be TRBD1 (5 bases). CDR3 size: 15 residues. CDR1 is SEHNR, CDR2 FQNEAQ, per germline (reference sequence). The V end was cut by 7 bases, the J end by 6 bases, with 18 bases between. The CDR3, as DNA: TGTGCCAGCACCCAACGGGACGGAATGGATGAAAAACTGTTTTTT. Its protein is CASTQRDGMDEKLFF. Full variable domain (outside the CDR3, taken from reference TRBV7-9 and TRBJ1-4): DTGVSQNPRHKITKRGQNVTFRCDPISEHNRLYWYRQTLGQGPEFLTYFQNEAQLEKSRLLSDRFSAERPKGSFSTLEIQRTEQGDSAMYLCASTQRDGMDEKLFFGSGTQLSVL.

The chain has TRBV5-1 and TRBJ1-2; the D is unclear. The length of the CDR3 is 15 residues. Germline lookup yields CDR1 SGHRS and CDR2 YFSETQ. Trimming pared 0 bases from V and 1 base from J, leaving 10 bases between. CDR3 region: CASSLEHSFNYGYTF. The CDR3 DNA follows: TGCGCCAGCAGCTTGGAACACAGTTTTAACTATGGCTACACCTTC.

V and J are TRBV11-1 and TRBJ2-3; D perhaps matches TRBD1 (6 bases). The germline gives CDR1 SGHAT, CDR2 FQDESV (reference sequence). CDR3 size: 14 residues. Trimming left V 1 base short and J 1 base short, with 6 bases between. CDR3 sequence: CASSLGTGTDTQYF. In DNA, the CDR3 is TGTGCCAGCAGCTTAGGGACAGGCACAGATACGCAGTATTTT.

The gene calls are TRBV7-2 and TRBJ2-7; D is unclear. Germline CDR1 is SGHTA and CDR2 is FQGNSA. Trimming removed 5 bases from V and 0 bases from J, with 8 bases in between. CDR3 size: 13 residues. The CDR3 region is CASSPRSSYEQYF. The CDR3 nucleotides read TGTGCCAGCAGCCCAAGGAGCTCCTACGAGCAGTACTTC.

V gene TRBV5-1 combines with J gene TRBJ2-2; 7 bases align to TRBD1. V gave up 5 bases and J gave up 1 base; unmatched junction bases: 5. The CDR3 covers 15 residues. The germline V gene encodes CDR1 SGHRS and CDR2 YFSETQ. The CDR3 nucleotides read TGCGCCAGCAGTAGGACAGGTGGGAACACCGGGGAGCTGTTTTTT. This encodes CASSRTGGNTGELFF.

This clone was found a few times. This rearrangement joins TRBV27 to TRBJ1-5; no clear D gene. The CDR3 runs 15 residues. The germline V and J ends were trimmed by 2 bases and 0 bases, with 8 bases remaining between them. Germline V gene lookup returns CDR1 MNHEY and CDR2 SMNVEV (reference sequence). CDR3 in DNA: TGTGCCAGCAGTTTAAATCTCAATAGCAATCAGCCCCAGCATTTT. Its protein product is CASSLNLNSNQPQHF.

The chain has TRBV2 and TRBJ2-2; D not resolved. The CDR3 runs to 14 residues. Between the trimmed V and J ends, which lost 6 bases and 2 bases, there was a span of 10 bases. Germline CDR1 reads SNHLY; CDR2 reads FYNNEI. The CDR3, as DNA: TGTGCCAGCAGGTTGAGACCCAACACCGGGGAGCTGTTTTTT. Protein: CASRLRPNTGELFF. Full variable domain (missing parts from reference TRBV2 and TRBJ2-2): EPEVTQTPSHQVTQMGQEVILRCVPISNHLYFYWYRQILGQKVEFLVSFYNNEISEKSEIFDDQFSVERPDGSNFTLKIRSTKLEDSAMYFCASRLRPNTGELFFGEGSRLTVL.